This TCR beta chain was identified during a study of CD8+ T cells in alopecia areata. Whole-study findings and limits: Besides other cells, scalp samples also yield sequences of resident alphabeta T cells from normal skin.

V was clipped by 1 base and J by 0 bases, with 10 bases between them. The CDR3 totals 14 residues. Germline values: CDR1 SQVTM, CDR2 ANQGSEA. In its sample, this clone was seen a few times. What it binds is not known. Isolated RNA was reverse transcribed into cDNA used as the sequencing template. Here immunoSEQ multiplex PCR was the method, and the copy in TCRdb shows in-frame clones only, minus some. The sample yields some 95,000 clones, about 40% seen once. The treatment here: oral pan-JAK inhibitor, 5-10 mg twice daily. V usage is TRBV29-1 and J usage is TRBJ2-7, with a tentative D call TRBD2 (5 bases). This TCR came from a human donor with alopecia areata. The material was CD8+ T cells sorted from blood, obtained at week 24, from a patient treated with tofacitinib. The CDR3 DNA reads TGCAGCGTTGAAGTGAGCGGAAGCTCCTACGAGCAGTACTTC. This sequence encodes CSVEVSGSSYEQYF.